A single sample is the source of the 13 T cell receptor beta chains below, sequenced in a study of T cells after posttransplantation cyclophosphamide. Cells defined as naive were viable CD3+CD4+ or CD3+CD8+ and CCR7+CD45RA+CD45RO-CD95-CD27+CD28+. Sequencing used immunoSEQ multiplex PCR; TCRdb keeps in-frame clones, though not all of them. The sample records tens of thousands of clones, 95% to 98% being singletons. The sample taken for sequencing was naive CD4+ T cells sorted from PBMCs. These receptors came from a man aged 35-49 years in good health, CMV-negative, and a related stem cell transplant donor.

The rearrangement links TRBV5-1 to TRBJ1-5, with unresolved D. The germline V gene encodes CDR1 SGHRS and CDR2 YFSETQ. This CDR3 is 14 amino acids long. Deletions cut 5 bases from V and 3 bases from J, with 12 bases between. CDR3 nucleotides: TGCGCCAGCAGTTATGAGCCAACCAATCAGCCCCAGCATTTT. This codes for CASSYEPTNQPQHF. Together with reference TRBV5-1 and TRBJ1-5, the CDR3 gives the full variable domain: KAGVTQTPRYLIKTRGQQVTLSCSPISGHRSVSWYQQTPGQGLQFLFEYFSETQRNKGNFPGRFSGRQFSNSRSEMNVSTLELGDSALYLCASSYEPTNQPQHFGDGTRLSIL.

This clone is a singleton in its sample. J is TRBJ2-2 and V is TRBV5-1, with a tentative D call TRBD1 (6 bases). This CDR3 contains 14 residues. The germline V gene has CDR1 SGHRS and CDR2 YFSETQ. Trimming removed 1 base at V and 3 bases at J, with 7 bases between. In DNA form, the CDR3 reads TGCGCCAGCAGCTTGCCAGGGGACACCGGGGAGCTGTTTTTT. It yields the protein CASSLPGDTGELFF.

V is TRBV20-1 and J is TRBJ1-2; D is undetermined. V was clipped by 6 bases and J by 6 bases, with 11 bases between them. The germline V gene has CDR1 DFQATT and CDR2 SNEGSKA (reference sequence). The CDR3 has 11 residues. The CDR3 coding sequence is TGCAGTGCCCCACTCGGGGATGGCTACACCTTC. This encodes CSAPLGDGYTF.

The chain is built from TRBV7-3 and TRBJ2-1; perhaps TRBD1 as D (5 bases). Trimming removed 2 bases at V and 4 bases at J, with 9 bases between. The CDR3 has 14 amino acids. Germline CDR1 reads SGHTA; CDR2 reads FQGTGA. The CDR3 nucleotides are TGTGCCAGCAGCTTATCAGGGAAATACAATGAGCAGTTCTTC. Residues: CASSLSGKYNEQFF.

This chain links TRBV28 with TRBJ2-3; D not resolved. The CDR3 is 14 amino acids. Looked up from germline, CDR1 is MDHEN and CDR2 is SYDVKM. V was clipped by 3 bases and J by 6 bases, with 13 bases between them. CDR3 loop: CASSFSVLSDTQYF. The CDR3 DNA is TGTGCCAGCAGTTTTTCGGTGCTGTCGGATACGCAGTATTTT.

This clone was found once. The chain combines TRBV18 with TRBJ1-1; D is unresolved. The CDR3 loop spans 13 amino acids. Trimming took off 1 base at V and 8 bases at J, with 11 bases between the two ends. Germline CDR1 and CDR2: KGHSH and LQKENI. The CDR3 protein is CASSPRGREEAFF. CDR3 nucleotide sequence: TGTGCCAGCTCACCACGAGGGCGAGAAGAAGCTTTCTTT.

The chain is built from TRBV6-5 and TRBJ1-3; D is uncertain. Germline V gene lookup returns CDR1 MNHEY and CDR2 SVGAGI. The CDR3 spans 12 residues. V was pared by 5 bases and J by 4 bases, with 6 bases between. The CDR3 bases are TGTGCCAGCAGTAGAGGAGGAAACACCATATATTTT. It is translated as CASSRGGNTIYF.

The V gene is TRBV5-6, the J gene TRBJ2-7; the match to TRBD1 covers 10 bases. Germline V gene lookup returns CDR1 SGHDT and CDR2 YYEEEE. The V and J ends lost 2 bases and 4 bases, in that order; junction bases with no gene match: 3. The CDR3 spans 14 residues. CDR3 in amino acids: CASSFGTGEYEQYF. In DNA, the CDR3 is TGTGCCAGCAGCTTCGGGACAGGGGAGTACGAGCAGTACTTC.

In this sample, this clone turned up once. This sequence joins TRBV6-5 and TRBJ2-7; 9 bases line up with TRBD1. V dropped 5 bases and J dropped 2; count of bases not matched to a gene: 7. The CDR3 length is 15 residues. Germline V lookup: CDR1 MNHEY, CDR2 SVGAGI. The CDR3 region is CASSQGTGTAYEQYF. The DNA for the CDR3 is TGTGCCAGCAGTCAAGGGACAGGGACGGCCTACGAGCAGTACTTC.

The CDR3 nucleotides are TGTGCCAGCAGTTACTCGGAGCGTTACGAGCAGTACTTC. Translating it yields CASSYSERYEQYF. The chain joins TRBV6-6 to TRBJ2-7; the D is unclear. In germline, CDR1 is MNHNY, CDR2 SVGAGI (reference sequence). V was clipped by 0 bases and J by 4 bases, with 7 bases between them. The CDR3 has 13 amino acids.

The chain employs TRBV5-1 and TRBJ2-2; 7 bases map to TRBD2. CDR3 length equals 14 residues. Germline CDR1 is SGHRS and CDR2 is YFSETQ. The J segment lost 3 bases and the V segment lost 4 bases, leaving 3 bases of the junction unmatched. CDR3 sequence: CASSSGADTGELFF. Here the CDR3 DNA reads TGCGCCAGCAGCAGCGGGGCCGACACCGGGGAGCTGTTTTTT.

In this sample, this clone turned up once. The chain has TRBV23-1 and TRBJ2-7; no definite D call. TRBV23-1 is assigned to the ORF class and has an uncertain function. The CDR3 length is 11 residues. The V end lost 10 bases, the J end lost 0 bases, and 7 bases lay between the germline ends. CDR3 loop: CATLSSYEQYF. CDR3 in DNA: TGCGCCACCCTCAGCTCCTACGAGCAGTACTTC.

The V call is TRBV12-5, the J call TRBJ2-3; D not resolved. The CDR3 sequence is 15 residues long. Germline CDR1 is LGHNT and CDR2 is FRNRAP. The V gene lost 1 base and the J gene lost 0 bases, with 8 bases spanning the gap. CDR3 loop: CASGLGVASTDTQYF. The CDR3 DNA reads as TGTGCTAGTGGTTTGGGGGTAGCTAGCACAGATACGCAGTATTTT.